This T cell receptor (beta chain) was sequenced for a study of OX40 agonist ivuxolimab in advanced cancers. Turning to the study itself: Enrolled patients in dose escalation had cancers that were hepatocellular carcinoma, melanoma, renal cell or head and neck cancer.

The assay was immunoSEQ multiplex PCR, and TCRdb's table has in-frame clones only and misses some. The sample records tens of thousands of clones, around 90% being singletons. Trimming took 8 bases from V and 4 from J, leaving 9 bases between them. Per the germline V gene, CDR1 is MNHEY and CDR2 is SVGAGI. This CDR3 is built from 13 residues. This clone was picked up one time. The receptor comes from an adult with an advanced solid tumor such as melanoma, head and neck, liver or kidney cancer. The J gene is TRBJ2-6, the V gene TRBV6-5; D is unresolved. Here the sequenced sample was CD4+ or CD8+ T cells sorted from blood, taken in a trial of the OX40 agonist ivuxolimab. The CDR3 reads CASLEVGANVLTF. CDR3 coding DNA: TGTGCCAGCCTCGAGGTAGGGGCCAACGTCCTGACTTTC.